The T cell receptor (beta chain) described here comes from a study of blood T cell repertoires in COVID-19 (TCRdb year 2020). The study in broad terms: Samples covering the acute and convalescent phases of COVID-19 were provided by collaborators in the United States, Italy and Spain. The samples were drawn from two sources: the first 160 participants of the ongoing ImmuneRACE study, and approximately 1,300 subjects contributed by 6 global collaborators. The dataset comprised deeply sampled blood TCRbeta repertoires from subjects exposed to, actively infected with, or recovered from COVID-19. The material from the prospective study consisted of cDNA or gDNA derived from T cells, B-cell-depleted T cells, or PBMCs. Where available, HLA class I and class II types were obtained from metadata supplied by the sample provider rather than from assay-based typing. The repertoires were released in a freely available public database intended as a resource for research on the immune response to SARS-CoV-2. A de-identified subject ID, COVID-19 status, age in years and sex were almost always included in the sample metadata. Points the paper makes about the study in general: The quantity of clinical and demographic metadata differed by source and by participant and was supplied without curation.

TCRbeta CDR3 regions were amplified from genomic DNA using the immunoSEQ Assay, a bias-controlled multiplex PCR. Processing in the source paper ran as follows. Within the assay, amplification of reference gene primers was used to estimate how many nucleated cells each sample contained. Sequence reads were collapsed and filtered to measure the absolute abundance of every unique TCRbeta CDR3 rearrangement. For each sample, productive Simpson clonality was calculated as the square root of Simpson's diversity index across productive rearrangements. TCRdb stores this immuneACCESS table with in-frame sequences only. Part of the clones is absent; in the studies checked, under half of the shortfall reflects unresolved V genes, and no reason is known for the rest. From that table come the V and J calls and clone size; the DNA was used to work out D and trimming. This sample gives a few hundred thousand clones in total; 82% of them show up just once. The ten most abundant clones make up 3% to 4% of the sample.

Each collaborating institution followed its own protocols to collect whole blood in K2EDTA tubes. For TCRbeta analysis, collaborators shipped samples as frozen whole blood, isolated PBMCs, or DNA extracted from either of those sample types. Details on this clone: It lacks a known antigen. No per-base quality is available; no much larger clone lies one base away.

There are 13 amino acids in the CDR3, from cysteine to phenylalanine inclusive. The kept DNA is CDR3 alone, 39 bases in frame from the first base. At the junction V is shortened by 6 bases and J by 11 bases, with 19 bases in between. The V gene is TRBV12-3 or TRBV12-4 and the J gene is TRBJ1-2; D gene: possibly TRBD1, on 6 matching bases. This receptor was identified in a woman of 80 years or more with acute or convalescent COVID-19. The sequencing input was peripheral blood. CDR3 sequence: CASSNRDIGLYTF. The DNA is as follows: TGTGCCAGCAGCAACCGGGACATCGGTTTGTACACCTTC.